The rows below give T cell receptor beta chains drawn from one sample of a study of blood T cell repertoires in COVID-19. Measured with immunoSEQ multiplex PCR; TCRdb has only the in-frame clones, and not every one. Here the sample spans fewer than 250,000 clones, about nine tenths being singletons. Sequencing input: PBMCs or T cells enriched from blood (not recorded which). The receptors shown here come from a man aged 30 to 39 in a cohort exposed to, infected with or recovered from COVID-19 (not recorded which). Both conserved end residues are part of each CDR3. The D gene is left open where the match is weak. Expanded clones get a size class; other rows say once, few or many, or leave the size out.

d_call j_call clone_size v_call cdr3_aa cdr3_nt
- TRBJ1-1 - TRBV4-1 CASSQEGGLNTEAFF TGCGCCAGCAGCCAAGAAGGAGGTCTGAACACTGAAGCTTTCTTT
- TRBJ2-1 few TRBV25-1 CASIHWASTEQFF TGTGCCAGCATCCACTGGGCGTCAACGGAGCAGTTCTTC
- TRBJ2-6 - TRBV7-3 CASSMPGPGANVLTF TGTGCCAGCAGTATGCCAGGGCCTGGGGCCAACGTCCTGACTTTC
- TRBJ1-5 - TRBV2 CASSPHPPRFIYSNQPQHF TGTGCCAGCAGTCCCCACCCCCCCAGGTTTATCTATAGCAATCAGCCCCAGCATTTT
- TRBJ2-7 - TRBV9 CASSVGPRGTSYEQYF TGTGCCAGCAGCGTAGGTCCCAGGGGAACATCCTACGAGCAGTACTTC
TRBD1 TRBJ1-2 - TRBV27 CASSFVQGALGGYTF TGTGCCAGCAGTTTCGTACAGGGGGCATTGGGTGGCTACACCTTC
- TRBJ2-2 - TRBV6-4 CASSATGTTNTGELFF TGTGCCAGCAGTGCCACCGGGACAACCAACACCGGGGAGCTGTTTTTT
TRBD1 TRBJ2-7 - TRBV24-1 CATSDRGAYEQYF TGTGCCACCTCAGACAGGGGGGCCTACGAGCAGTACTTC
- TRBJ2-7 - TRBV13 CASSPRGLDSYEQYF TGTGCCAGCAGCCCAAGGGGACTTGACTCCTACGAGCAGTACTTC
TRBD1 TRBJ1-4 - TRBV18 CASSSGQGRGEKLFF TGTGCCAGCTCATCGGGACAGGGGCGGGGTGAAAAACTGTTTTTT
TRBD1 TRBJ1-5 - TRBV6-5 CASSPTGSMDQPQHF TGTGCCAGCAGTCCGACAGGGTCCATGGATCAGCCCCAGCATTTT
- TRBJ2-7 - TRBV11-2 CASSLEGTGLYEQYF TGTGCCAGCAGCTTAGAGGGCACAGGCCTTTACGAGCAGTACTTC
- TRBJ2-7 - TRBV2 CASSTGRRSGTYEQYF TGTGCCAGCAGTACCGGCCGGCGTAGCGGTACCTACGAGCAGTACTTC
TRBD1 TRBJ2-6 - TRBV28 CATQGAAGANVLTF TGTGCCACGCAGGGGGCGGCTGGGGCCAACGTCCTGACTTTC
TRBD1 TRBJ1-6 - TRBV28 CASSLLAGGNSPLHF TGTGCCAGCAGTTTATTGGCAGGGGGGAATTCACCCCTCCACTTT
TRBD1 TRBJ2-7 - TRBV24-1 CATSAGGGYEQYF TGTGCCACCAGTGCAGGGGGCGGGTACGAGCAGTACTTC
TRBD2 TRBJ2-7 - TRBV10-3 CAISNFLGLEAQSSYEQYF TGTGCCATCAGTAATTTTTTAGGACTAGAGGCCCAAAGCTCCTACGAGCAGTACTTC
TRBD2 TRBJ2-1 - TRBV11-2 CASSSPRLAGGNEQFF TGTGCCAGCAGCTCTCCGCGGCTAGCGGGAGGGAATGAGCAGTTCTTC
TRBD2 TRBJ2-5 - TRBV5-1 CASSPHGGGPQETQYF TGCGCCAGCAGCCCTCATGGGGGGGGTCCTCAAGAGACCCAGTACTTC
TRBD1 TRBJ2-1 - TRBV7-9 CASSLTGGNEQFF TGTGCCAGCAGCTTGACAGGGGGAAATGAGCAGTTCTTC
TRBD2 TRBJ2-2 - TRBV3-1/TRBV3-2 CASSQARLAEPGGELFF TGTGCCAGCAGCCAAGCCCGGCTAGCGGAACCAGGCGGGGAGCTGTTTTTT
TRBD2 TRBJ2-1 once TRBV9 CASSVGGLAAFEQFF TGTGCCAGCAGCGTAGGTGGACTAGCCGCTTTTGAGCAGTTCTTC
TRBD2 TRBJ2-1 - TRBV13 CASSRRIAGKNNEQFF TGTGCCAGCAGCCGCAGGATAGCGGGAAAAAACAATGAGCAGTTCTTC
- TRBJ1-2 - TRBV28 CASSLKRDYGYTF TGTGCCAGCAGTTTAAAGCGGGACTATGGCTACACCTTC
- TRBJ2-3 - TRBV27 CASRASTDTQYF TGTGCCAGCAGGGCTAGCACAGATACGCAGTATTTT
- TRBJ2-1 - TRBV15 CATSRGRDSYNEQFF TGTGCCACCAGCAGAGGTCGGGACTCCTACAATGAGCAGTTCTTC
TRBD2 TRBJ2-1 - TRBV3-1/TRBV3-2 CASSPRTSGRQWNEQFF TGTGCCAGCAGCCCGCGGACTAGCGGGAGGCAGTGGAATGAGCAGTTCTTC
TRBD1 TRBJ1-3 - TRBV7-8 CASSQGQSSGNTIYF TGTGCCAGCAGCCAGGGACAGAGCTCTGGAAACACCATATATTTT
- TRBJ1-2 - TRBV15 CATSTSRDTQGVHYGYTF TGTGCCACCAGCACGAGTCGGGACACCCAAGGGGTACACTATGGCTACACCTTC
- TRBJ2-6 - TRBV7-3 CASTVSPGANVLTF TGTGCCAGCACCGTAAGCCCTGGGGCCAACGTCCTGACTTTC
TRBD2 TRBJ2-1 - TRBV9 CASRAGTSVYNEQFF TGTGCCAGCAGGGCCGGGACTAGCGTCTACAATGAGCAGTTCTTC
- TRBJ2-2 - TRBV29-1 CSVRTGTSNTGELFF TGCAGCGTCCGCACCGGGACATCGAACACCGGGGAGCTGTTTTTT